This T cell receptor (beta chain) was sequenced during a study of cytotoxic CD8 clonotypes in ibrutinib-treated CLL. About the study: With a range of 6 to 36, the median treatment time before response samples were taken was around 12 months.

This clone turned up a few times. The antigen is unknown. Assay used: immunoSEQ multiplex PCR; TCRdb lists only in-frame clones, some missing. The data contain more than 200,000 clones, roughly 74% of them singletons. General study findings and limits: Public clonotypes occurred uncommonly; on treatment, they contracted or remained stable.

Sequencing used PBMCs, obtained after 24 months of ibrutinib treatment. The source is a human donor with chronic lymphocytic leukemia.

The CDR3 reads CASKGNYGYTF. The CDR3 region has the DNA TGTGCCAGCAAAGGGAACTATGGCTACACCTTC. The chain is built from TRBV9 and TRBJ1-2, with D uncertain. V lost 6 bases, J lost 2 bases, and 5 bases lay in between. Germline lookup yields CDR1 SGDLS and CDR2 YYNGEE. The CDR3 is made up of 11 amino acids.